This TCR beta chain was documented in a study of tumor-infiltrating lymphocytes in primary liver carcinoma (dated by TCRdb to 2016 to 2017). Broadly, across the study: Between November 2015 and March 2016, roughly 5 patients in China with histopathologically diagnosed primary liver carcinoma had their tumors surgically resected. Of the five patients, three men and two women aged 30 to 69 years, four had hepatocellular carcinoma and one had combined HCC and intrahepatic cholangiocarcinoma. The tumors of the five patients were staged as T1-T3 N0M0, with maximum diameters ranging from roughly 4.2 to 11 cm. Samples yielded roughly 3.65 to 7.5 million productive TCRbeta reads; read depth did not differ significantly between tissue types. For each liver tumor, the study sampled five regions along with adjacent normal tissue and blood, and applied TCRbeta repertoire sequencing, expression microarrays and whole-exome sequencing. A total of 35 or so specimens from 5 patients, comprising some 25 tumor regions, 5 adjacent noncancerous liver tissues and 5 peripheral blood samples, were covered by TCRbeta repertoire sequencing. Repertoires from technical replicates were highly reproducible, with mean shared-clone rates about 0.88 and correlation coefficients above 0.98. Here is what the overall study found, with its caveats: The study included only five patients, and the authors note findings should be validated in a larger study. Since the samples were bulk and unsorted, there was no way to compare CD4+ and CD8+ T cell repertoires. Because sequencing covered only the TCR beta chain and unpaired alpha chains were not captured, true repertoire diversity is likely underestimated. A significantly larger repertoire fraction was made up by the top 250 clones in tumors than in blood (p = 0.039). Consistent with antigen-driven expansion, pairs of tumor regions showed higher repertoire overlap (mean about 35%) than either tumor-adjacent pairs (about 17%) or tumor-blood pairs (around 14%).

Remarks on this clonotype: Its antigen is still unknown. A junction boundary mismatches the germline segment, possibly from a read error.

Blood RNA was extracted from unsorted whole blood using TRIzol reagent, and germline DNA was obtained with the DNeasy Blood & Tissue kit. At the time of sampling, the patients had chronic HBV infection and had not received any treatment. Roughly 3.9 milliliters of peripheral blood were collected into K2EDTA tubes before surgery. TCRbeta-specific cDNA was reverse-transcribed from 500 to 550 ng total RNA using a constant-region primer and ProtoScript II reverse transcriptase. TCRbeta libraries were built with three nested multiplex PCR rounds, a slightly modified ARM-PCR procedure. The first two PCR rounds used multiplex TRBV1-TRBV30 forward primers with a Cbeta reverse primer, each for approximately 11 cycles. Sample barcodes and Illumina adapters were added in a final 25-cycle PCR with Deep VentR polymerase. Before sequencing, amplicons of 200-500 bp were gel-purified using a QIAquick gel extraction kit. The TCRbeta amplicons were sequenced with 250-bp paired-end reads on an Illumina HiSeq 2500. As for the authors' bioinformatics: Reads were quality-trimmed with Trimmomatic v0.33, and paired reads were merged with FLASH v1.2.11 to recover full CDR3 sequences. V, D and J germline segments were assigned to the rearranged TCRbeta sequences using MiGEC v1.2.1b. Clonotype statistics and Shannon-Wiener diversity indices were calculated with VDJtools v1.0.0. To cut down on sampling bias, every analysis after diversity analysis relied on just the 250 most abundant clonotypes from each sample. TCRdb took the public reads, trimmed them with fastp at Q25, ran MiXCR for clone calling and kept in-frame beta chains. For every CDR3 protein sequence, its rows merge into one entry that carries the most common genes and DNA. TCRdb's processing, not the authors' own work, is the source of the V and J calls. The sample table records about 210,000 distinct CDR3 sequences; less than 70% of these occur just once. Roughly 6.4% of the sample lies in the top ten.

According to the germline V gene, CDR1 reads SGHRS and CDR2 reads YFSETQ. Counted from cysteine to phenylalanine, this CDR3 has 16 amino acids. Only the CDR3 DNA stays, 48 bases, in frame from base 1. Input material: peripheral blood. The sequence links TRBV5-1 to TRBJ2-3, and the D gene may be TRBD2, 6 bases matching. This TCR was recovered from a woman aged 55-69 years with primary liver carcinoma and hepatitis B virus infection. The nucleotide sequence is TGCGCCAACAGCCGGGGACTCCCTAGGAGCGCAGATACGCAGTATTTT. Protein translation: CANSRGLPRSADTQYF.